These 8 T cell receptor beta chains came from one sample sequenced in a study of human T cells and chemical hapten exposure. TCRdb reprocessed the RACE reads via MiXCR and lists one record per CDR3 protein. The table has roughly 120,000 distinct CDR3 sequences, more than 7% seen once; the top ten hold 3% to 4%. Time point of the sample: patch test 2, 6 weeks after DPC sensitization. Stated treatment: therapeutic diphenylcyclopropenone sensitization with weekly scalp DPC. The input for sequencing was whole blood, taken in connection with sensitization to the hapten diphenylcyclopropenone (DPC). Receptors were obtained from a woman aged 40 to 49 with alopecia areata. Some clones in this sample may be carry-over from other donors' samples.

The sample holds many counts of this clonotype. The chain couples TRBV20-1 to TRBJ2-3, with 11 bases lining up with TRBD2. Germline CDR1 reads DFQATT; CDR2 reads SNEGSKA (reference sequence). This CDR3 comprises 17 residues. J lost 2 bases, V lost 5 bases, and 12 bases had no gene match. Written as DNA, the CDR3 is TGCAGTGCTTCCAGTTCACTAGCGGGGGTACTCACAGATACGCAGTATTTT. This sequence encodes CSASSSLAGVLTDTQYF.

This clonotype has ten or more counts. The rearrangement links TRBV24-1 to TRBJ2-1, with TRBD2 matching 16 bases. Germline lookup yields CDR1 KGHDR and CDR2 SFDVKD. Trimming took 2 bases from V and 5 from J; bases not matched to a gene: 5. This CDR3 has 18 amino acids. The CDR3 reads CATSDSGLAGGADNEQFF. Written as DNA, the CDR3 is TGTGCCACCAGTGATTCGGGACTAGCGGGGGGGGCTGACAATGAGCAGTTCTTC.

This clonotype occurred many times. The gene calls are TRBV3-1 and TRBJ1-2; no firm D call. This CDR3 contains 13 residues. Looked up from germline, CDR1 is LGHDT and CDR2 is YNNKEL (reference sequence). Trimming took 2 bases from V and 1 from J, leaving 5 bases between them. The DNA for the CDR3 is TGTGCCAGCAGCCAAACCGATAACTATGGCTACACCTTC. It codes for CASSQTDNYGYTF.

This clonotype has ten or more counts. The chain is built from TRBV9 and TRBJ2-1, with 10 positions matching TRBD2. The CDR3 contains 15 residues. CDR1 SGDLS and CDR2 YYNGEE come from the germline V gene. J was trimmed by 8 bases and V by 2 bases; bases with no gene match: 7. In DNA, the CDR3 is TGTGCCAGCAGCGTCGAAGCGGGGGGGCCCTATGAGCAGTTCTTC. This translates into CASSVEAGGPYEQFF.

At least ten counts were recorded for this clonotype. This sequence joins TRBV12-3 or TRBV12-4 and TRBJ1-2; D remains ambiguous. V was shortened by 5 bases and J by 3 bases, with 19 bases between the two germline ends. CDR3 size: 16 residues. Written as DNA, the CDR3 is TGTGCCAGCAGTAGGCTCGCCCCTGGGGTCGACTATGGCTACACCTTC. As protein: CASSRLAPGVDYGYTF.

This clonotype was seen ten or more times. This chain joins TRBV7-9 and TRBJ1-1, with 7 positions matching TRBD1. In germline, CDR1 is SEHNR, CDR2 FQNEAQ (reference sequence). Trimming cost V 2 bases and J 2 bases; bases outside gene matches: 2. The CDR3 extends over 14 amino acids. The CDR3 DNA follows: TGTGCCAGCAGCTTACGACAGGGAAACACTGAAGCTTTCTTT. Translation gives CASSLRQGNTEAFF. The variable domain in full, with the rest retrieved from reference TRBV7-9 and TRBJ1-1, is DTGVSQNPRHKITKRGQNVTFRCDPISEHNRLYWYRQTLGQGPEFLTYFQNEAQLEKSRLLSDRFSAERPKGSFSTLEIQRTEQGDSAMYLCASSLRQGNTEAFFGQGTRLTVV.

This clonotype was detected only a few times. The chain employs TRBV28 and TRBJ1-3, with TRBD1 matching 8 bases. The CDR3 consists of 15 residues. CDR1 and CDR2 from the germline V gene are MDHEN and SYDVKM. Trimming at V came to 5 bases and at J to 0 bases, leaving 3 bases not matched to a gene. CDR3 coding DNA: TGTGCCAGCAGTCCCGGGACAGGCTCTGGAAACACCATATATTTT. This sequence encodes CASSPGTGSGNTIYF.

This clonotype was recorded many times. The chain links TRBV20-1 to TRBJ2-6; D unclear. CDR1 and CDR2 (germline): DFQATT, SNEGSKA (reference sequence). Trimming stripped 3 bases from V and 1 base from J, with 4 bases between. The CDR3 extends over 13 amino acids. The CDR3 here is CSASSSGANVLTF. The CDR3 nucleotides read TGCAGTGCTAGTTCATCTGGGGCCAACGTCCTGACTTTC.